This paragraph reports one T cell receptor beta chain. Its antigen is currently unknown. Other DNA sequences of this sample code for an identical CDR3. V lost 2 bases and J 6 bases, leaving 8 bases between the germline ends. CDR3 length equals 12 residues. Germline V gives CDR1 LNHDA, CDR2 SQIVND (reference sequence). This entry belongs to a study of glioma-infiltrating T cells after dendritic cell vaccination. Broader study findings: Only a small number of patients had complete blood and tumor samples.

Patients had residual fresh-frozen tumor tissue and more than two years of survival data. Input was about 2 ug genomic DNA, or all available if less. Profiled with immunoSEQ multiplex PCR; TCRdb holds only in-frame clones, not every one. The table lists around 37,000 clones, around 80% of them singletons. This specimen was blood, taken before dendritic cell vaccination. J is TRBJ2-7 and V is TRBV19; a possible D gene is TRBD2 (6 bases). The TCR was taken from a human donor with glioblastoma. The CDR3 here is CASSIRGGEQYF. CDR3 nucleotides: TGTGCCAGTAGTATACGGGGAGGCGAGCAGTACTTC.